This T cell receptor beta chain emerged from a study of T cells after yellow fever vaccination. About the research overall: SMART-Seq v4 Ultra Low Input prepared the low-cell-number fractions.

CDR1 MNHEY and CDR2 SVGAGI come from the germline V gene. CDR3 size: 11 residues. Trimming shortened V by 8 bases and J by 4 bases, and 8 bases separated the two germline ends. TCRdb used MiXCR to reprocess the 5' RACE reads, holding one entry per CDR3 protein. Of about 350,000 distinct CDR3 sequences in the sample, roughly 4.3% are singletons; the top ten hold 20% to 25%. This clonotype has a handful of counts. The chain is built from TRBV6-5 and TRBJ1-2; D is ambiguous. Specimen: PBMCs, collected 5 days after the yellow fever booster vaccination. This clonotype originated in a man between 18 and 35 years old who received the YFV17D yellow fever vaccine. DNA for the CDR3: TGTGCCAGCCTGGACCTCTATGGCTACACCTTC. This encodes CASLDLYGYTF.